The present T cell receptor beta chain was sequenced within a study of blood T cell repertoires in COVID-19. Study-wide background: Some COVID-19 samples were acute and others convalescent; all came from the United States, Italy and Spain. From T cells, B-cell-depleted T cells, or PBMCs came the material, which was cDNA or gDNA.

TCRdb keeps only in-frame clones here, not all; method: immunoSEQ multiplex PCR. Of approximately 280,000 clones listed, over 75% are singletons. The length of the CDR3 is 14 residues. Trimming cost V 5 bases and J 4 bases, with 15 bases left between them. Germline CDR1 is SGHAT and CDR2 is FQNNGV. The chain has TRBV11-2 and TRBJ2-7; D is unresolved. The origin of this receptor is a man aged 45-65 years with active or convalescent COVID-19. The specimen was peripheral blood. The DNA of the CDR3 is TGTGCCAGCAGCCCAGAGGTGGCACCTTACGAGCAGTACTTC. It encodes CASSPEVAPYEQYF.